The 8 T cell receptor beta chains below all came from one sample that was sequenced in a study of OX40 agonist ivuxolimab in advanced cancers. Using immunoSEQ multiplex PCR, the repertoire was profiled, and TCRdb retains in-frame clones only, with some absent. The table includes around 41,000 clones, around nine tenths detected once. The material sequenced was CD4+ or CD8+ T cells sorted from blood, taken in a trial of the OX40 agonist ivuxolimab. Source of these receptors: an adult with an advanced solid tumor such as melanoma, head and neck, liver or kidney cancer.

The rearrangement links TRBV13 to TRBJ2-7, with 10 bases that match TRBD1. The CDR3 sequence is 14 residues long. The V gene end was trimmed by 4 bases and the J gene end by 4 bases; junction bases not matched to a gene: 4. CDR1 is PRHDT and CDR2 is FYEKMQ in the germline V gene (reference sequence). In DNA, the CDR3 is TGTGCCAGCAGCTCCGGACAGGGGGTGTACGAGCAGTACTTC. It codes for CASSSGQGVYEQYF.

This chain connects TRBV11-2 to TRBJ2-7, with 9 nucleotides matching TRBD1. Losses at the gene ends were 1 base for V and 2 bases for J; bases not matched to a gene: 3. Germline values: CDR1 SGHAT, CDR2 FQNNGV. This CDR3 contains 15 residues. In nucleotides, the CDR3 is TGTGCCAGCAGCTTAGGGACAGGGGTCACCTACGAGCAGTACTTC. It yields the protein CASSLGTGVTYEQYF.

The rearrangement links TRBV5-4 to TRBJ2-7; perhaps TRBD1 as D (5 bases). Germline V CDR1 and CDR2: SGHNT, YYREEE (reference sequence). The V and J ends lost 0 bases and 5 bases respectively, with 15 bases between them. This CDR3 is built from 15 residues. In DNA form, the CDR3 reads TGTGCCAGCAGCTTGGGGGGCCAGGAAGAGGACGAGCAGTACTTC. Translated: CASSLGGQEEDEQYF.

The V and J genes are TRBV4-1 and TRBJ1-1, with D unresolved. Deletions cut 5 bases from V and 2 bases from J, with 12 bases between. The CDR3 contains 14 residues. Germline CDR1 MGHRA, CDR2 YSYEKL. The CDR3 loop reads CASSGPTQNTEAFF. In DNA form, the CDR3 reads TGCGCCAGCAGCGGACCGACACAAAACACTGAAGCTTTCTTT.

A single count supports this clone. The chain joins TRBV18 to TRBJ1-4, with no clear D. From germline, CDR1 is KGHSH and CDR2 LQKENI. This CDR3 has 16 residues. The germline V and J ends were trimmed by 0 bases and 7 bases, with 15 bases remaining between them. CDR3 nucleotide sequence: TGTGCCAGCTCACCACCGAACGGGAGCCCTGGTGAAAAACTGTTTTTT. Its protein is CASSPPNGSPGEKLFF.

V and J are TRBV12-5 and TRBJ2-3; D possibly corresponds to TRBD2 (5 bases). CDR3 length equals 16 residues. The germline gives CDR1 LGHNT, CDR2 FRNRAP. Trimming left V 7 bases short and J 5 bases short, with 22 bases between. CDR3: CASALEAPGWGDTQYF. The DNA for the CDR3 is TGTGCTAGTGCCTTAGAAGCTCCGGGATGGGGAGATACGCAGTATTTT.

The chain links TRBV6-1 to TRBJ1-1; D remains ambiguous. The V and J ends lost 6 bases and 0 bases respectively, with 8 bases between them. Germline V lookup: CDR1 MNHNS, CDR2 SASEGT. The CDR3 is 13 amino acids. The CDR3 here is CASRKTVNTEAFF. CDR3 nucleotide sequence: TGTGCCAGCAGAAAGACGGTGAACACTGAAGCTTTCTTT.

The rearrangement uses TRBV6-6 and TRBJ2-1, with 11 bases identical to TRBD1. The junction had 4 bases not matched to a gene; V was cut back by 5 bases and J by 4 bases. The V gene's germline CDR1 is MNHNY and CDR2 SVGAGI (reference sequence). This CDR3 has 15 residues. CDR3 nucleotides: TGTGCCAGCAGTCCGGACAGGGGGCAATACAATGAGCAGTTCTTC. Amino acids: CASSPDRGQYNEQFF.